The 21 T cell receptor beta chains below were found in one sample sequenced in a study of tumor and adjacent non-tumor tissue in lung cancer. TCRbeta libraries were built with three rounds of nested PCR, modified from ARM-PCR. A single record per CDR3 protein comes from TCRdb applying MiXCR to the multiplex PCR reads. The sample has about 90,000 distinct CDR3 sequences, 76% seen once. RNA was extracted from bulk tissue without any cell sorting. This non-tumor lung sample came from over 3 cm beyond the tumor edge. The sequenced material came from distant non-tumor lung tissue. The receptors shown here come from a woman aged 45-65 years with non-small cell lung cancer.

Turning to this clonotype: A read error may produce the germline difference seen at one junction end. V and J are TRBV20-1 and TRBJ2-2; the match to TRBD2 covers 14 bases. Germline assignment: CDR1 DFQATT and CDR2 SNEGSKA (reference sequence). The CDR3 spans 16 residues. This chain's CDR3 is CSATTSGRECTGELFF. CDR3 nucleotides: TGCAGTGCTACGACTAGCGGGAGGGAATGCACCGGGGAGCTGTTTTTC.

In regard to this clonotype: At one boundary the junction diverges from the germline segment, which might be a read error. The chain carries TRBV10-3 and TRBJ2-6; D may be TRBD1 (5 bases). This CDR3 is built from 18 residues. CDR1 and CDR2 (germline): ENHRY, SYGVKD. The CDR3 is CAISGITGPLSGANVLIF. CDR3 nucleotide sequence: TGTGCCATCAGTGGGATAACGGGCCCACTCTCTGGGGCCAACGTCCTAATTTTC.

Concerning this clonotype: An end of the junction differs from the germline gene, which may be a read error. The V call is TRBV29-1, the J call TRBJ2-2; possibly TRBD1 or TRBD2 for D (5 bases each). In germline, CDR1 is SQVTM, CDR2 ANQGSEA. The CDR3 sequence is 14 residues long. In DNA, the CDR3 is TGCAGCGCATTGGGACCTGCGAACACCGGGGAGCCGTTTTTC. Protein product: CSALGPANTGEPFF.

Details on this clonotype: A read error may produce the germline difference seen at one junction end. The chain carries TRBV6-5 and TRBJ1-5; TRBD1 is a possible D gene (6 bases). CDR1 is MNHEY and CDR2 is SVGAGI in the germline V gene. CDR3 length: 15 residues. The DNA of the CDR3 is TGTGCCAGTAGTTATTCCACAGGGACGGATCATCCCCAGCATTTT. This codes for CASSYSTGTDHPQHF.

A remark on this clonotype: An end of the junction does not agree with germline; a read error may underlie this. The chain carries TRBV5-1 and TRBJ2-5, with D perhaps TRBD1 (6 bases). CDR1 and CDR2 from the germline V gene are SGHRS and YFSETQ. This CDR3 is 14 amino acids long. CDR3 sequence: CASSPGQFQEIQYF. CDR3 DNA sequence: TGCGCCAGCAGCCCCGGACAGTTCCAAGAGATCCAGTATTTC.

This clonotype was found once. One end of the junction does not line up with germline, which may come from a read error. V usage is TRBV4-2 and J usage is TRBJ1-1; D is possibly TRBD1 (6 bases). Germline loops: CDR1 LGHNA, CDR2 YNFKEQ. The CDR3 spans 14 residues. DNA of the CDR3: TGTGTCAGCAGCCAGCTGGGGGGCAACACTGAAGCTTTCTTT. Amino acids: CVSSQLGGNTEAFF.

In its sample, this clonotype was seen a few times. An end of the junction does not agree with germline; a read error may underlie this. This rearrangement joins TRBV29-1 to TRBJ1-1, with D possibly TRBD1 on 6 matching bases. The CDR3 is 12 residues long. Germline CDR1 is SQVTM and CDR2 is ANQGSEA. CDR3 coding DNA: TGCAGCATTACAACGGGGGGCGCTGAAGCATTCTTT. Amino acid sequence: CSITTGGAEAFF.

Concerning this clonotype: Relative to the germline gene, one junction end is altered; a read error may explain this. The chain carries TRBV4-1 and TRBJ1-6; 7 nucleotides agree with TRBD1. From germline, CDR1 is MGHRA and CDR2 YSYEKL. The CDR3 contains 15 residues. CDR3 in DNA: TGCGCCAGCAGCCGCAGACAGGGTTTGGATCCACCCCTCCTCTTT. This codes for CASSRRQGLDPPLLF.

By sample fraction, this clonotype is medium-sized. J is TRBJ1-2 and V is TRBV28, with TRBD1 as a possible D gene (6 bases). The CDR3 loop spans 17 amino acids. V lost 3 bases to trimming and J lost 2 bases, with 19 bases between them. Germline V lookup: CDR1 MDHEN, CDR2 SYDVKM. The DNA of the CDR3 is TGTGCCAGCAGTTTTTGGGCTACGCGGGACAAAAACTATGGCTACACCTTC. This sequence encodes CASSFWATRDKNYGYTF.

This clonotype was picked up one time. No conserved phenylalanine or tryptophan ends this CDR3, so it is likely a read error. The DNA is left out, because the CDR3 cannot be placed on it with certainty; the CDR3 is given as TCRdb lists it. The chain's CDR3 is CASSSSGTGNSPLLI. The rearrangement links TRBV28 to TRBJ1-6; no check of the table's D call, TRBD1, against the DNA was made. The CDR3 length equals 15 residues, ends included. Germline lookup yields CDR1 MDHEN and CDR2 SYDVKM.

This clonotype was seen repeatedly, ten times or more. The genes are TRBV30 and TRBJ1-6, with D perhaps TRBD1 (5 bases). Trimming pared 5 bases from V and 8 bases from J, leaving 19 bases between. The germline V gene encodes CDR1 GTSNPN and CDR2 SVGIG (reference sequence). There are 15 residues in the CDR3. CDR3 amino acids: CAWAREGTSDSPLHF. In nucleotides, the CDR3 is TGTGCCTGGGCACGGGAGGGGACTTCGGATTCACCCCTCCACTTT.

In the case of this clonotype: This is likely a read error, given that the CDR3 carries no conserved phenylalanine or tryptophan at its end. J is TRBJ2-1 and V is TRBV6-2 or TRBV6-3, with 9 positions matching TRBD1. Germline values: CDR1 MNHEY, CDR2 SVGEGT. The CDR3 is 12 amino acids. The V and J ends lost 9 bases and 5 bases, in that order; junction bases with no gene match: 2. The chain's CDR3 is CASWDRDNEQFL. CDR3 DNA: TGTGCCAGTTGGGACAGGGACAATGAGCAGTTCTTA.

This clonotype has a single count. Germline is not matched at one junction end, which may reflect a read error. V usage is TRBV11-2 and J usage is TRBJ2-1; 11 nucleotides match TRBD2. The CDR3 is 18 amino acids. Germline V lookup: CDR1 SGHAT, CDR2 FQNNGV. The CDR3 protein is CASSPSSGRAWTYNEQFF. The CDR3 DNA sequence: TGTGCCAGCAGCCCCAGTAGCGGGAGGGCCTGGACCTACAACGAGCAGTTCTTC.

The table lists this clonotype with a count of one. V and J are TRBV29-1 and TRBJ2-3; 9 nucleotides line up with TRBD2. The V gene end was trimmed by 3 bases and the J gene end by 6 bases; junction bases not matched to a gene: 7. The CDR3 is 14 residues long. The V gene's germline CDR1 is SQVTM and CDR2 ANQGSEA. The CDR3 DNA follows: TGCAGCGTTGACATAGCGGGAGAAACGGATACGCAGTATTTT. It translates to CSVDIAGETDTQYF.

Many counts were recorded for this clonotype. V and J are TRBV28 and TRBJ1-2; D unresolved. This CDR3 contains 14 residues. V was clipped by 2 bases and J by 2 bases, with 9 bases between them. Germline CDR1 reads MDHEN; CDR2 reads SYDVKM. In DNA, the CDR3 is TGTGCCAGCAGTTTAGTAGGACGGAACTATGGCTACACCTTC. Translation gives CASSLVGRNYGYTF.

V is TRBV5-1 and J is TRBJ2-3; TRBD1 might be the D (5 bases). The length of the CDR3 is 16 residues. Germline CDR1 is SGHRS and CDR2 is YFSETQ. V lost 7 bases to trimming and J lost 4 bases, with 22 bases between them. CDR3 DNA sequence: TGCGCCAGCCGCCAGAGATCGATAGGGGAATCAGATACGCAGTATTTT. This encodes CASRQRSIGESDTQYF. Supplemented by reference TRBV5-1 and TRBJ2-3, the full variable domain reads KAGVTQTPRYLIKTRGQQVTLSCSPISGHRSVSWYQQTPGQGLQFLFEYFSETQRNKGNFPGRFSGRQFSNSRSEMNVSTLELGDSALYLCASRQRSIGESDTQYFGPGTRLTVL.

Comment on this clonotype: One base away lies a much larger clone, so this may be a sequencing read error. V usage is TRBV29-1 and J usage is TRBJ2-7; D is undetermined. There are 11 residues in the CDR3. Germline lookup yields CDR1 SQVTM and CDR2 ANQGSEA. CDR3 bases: TGCAGCGCAAGTATAGTAGACGAGCAGCACTTC. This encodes CSASIVDEQHF.

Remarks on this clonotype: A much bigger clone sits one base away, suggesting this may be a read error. The CDR3 region has the DNA TGCGTCAGCAGCTTGGACAGGGAGACCCAGTACTTC. Its translation: CVSSLDRETQYF. The chain employs TRBV5-1 and TRBJ2-5, with 7 bases identical to TRBD1. This CDR3 region has 12 residues. Germline-derived CDR1 and CDR2 are SGHRS and YFSETQ.

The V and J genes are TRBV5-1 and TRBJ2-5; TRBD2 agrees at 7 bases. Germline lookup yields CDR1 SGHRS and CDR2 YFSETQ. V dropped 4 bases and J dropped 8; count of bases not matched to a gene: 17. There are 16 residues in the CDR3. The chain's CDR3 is CASSPNPTCGGETQYF. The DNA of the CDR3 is TGCGCCAGCAGCCCCAACCCGACTTGCGGGGGTGAAACCCAGTACTTC.

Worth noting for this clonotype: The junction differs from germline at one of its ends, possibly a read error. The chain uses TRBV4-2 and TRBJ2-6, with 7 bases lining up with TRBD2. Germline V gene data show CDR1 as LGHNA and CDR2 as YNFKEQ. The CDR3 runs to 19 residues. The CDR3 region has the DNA TGTGCCAGTAGCCAAGGCTTGGGATTGAGTTTCGGGGGGACCAACGTCCTGACTTTC. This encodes CASSQGLGLSFGGTNVLTF.

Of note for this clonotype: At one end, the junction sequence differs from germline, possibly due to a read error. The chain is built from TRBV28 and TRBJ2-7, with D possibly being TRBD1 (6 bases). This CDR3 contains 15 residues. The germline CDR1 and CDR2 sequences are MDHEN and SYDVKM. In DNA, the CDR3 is TGTGCCAGCAGCCGAGAACAGGGTCGTGCCTACGAGCACTACTTC. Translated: CASSREQGRAYEHYF.